This TCR beta chain came from a study of blood T cell repertoires in COVID-19 (TCRdb year 2020). Concerning the study at large: Samples covering the acute and convalescent phases of COVID-19 were provided by collaborators in the United States, Italy and Spain. The material from the prospective study consisted of cDNA or gDNA derived from T cells, B-cell-depleted T cells, or PBMCs. Subjects who had been exposed to COVID-19, were actively infected with it, or had recovered from it provided the deeply sampled blood TCRbeta repertoires that made up the dataset. The repertoires were made available in a free public database intended to serve as a resource for research on the immune response to SARS-CoV-2. The samples were drawn from two sources: the first 160 participants of the ongoing ImmuneRACE study, and 1,200 or so subjects contributed by 6 global collaborators. Nearly every sample came with metadata listing a de-identified subject ID, COVID-19 status, age in years and sex. HLA class I and class II types, where available, came from metadata supplied by the sample provider rather than from assay-based typing. What the work shows at the level of the full study, not this receptor alone: Clinical and demographic metadata were provided uncurated, with the amount varying by source and participant.

The immunoSEQ Assay, a bias-controlled multiplex PCR, was used to amplify TCRbeta CDR3 regions from genomic DNA. On the authors' methods: Within the assay, amplification of reference gene primers was used to estimate how many nucleated cells each sample contained. Sequence reads were collapsed and filtered to measure the absolute abundance of every unique TCRbeta CDR3 rearrangement. Productive Simpson clonality was computed per sample as the square root of Simpson's diversity index over productive rearrangements. What TCRdb holds here is the immuneACCESS table cut down to in-frame rearrangements. Part of the clones is not present; checked against another copy, under half of the missing clones reflect an unresolved V gene, and the others are unexplained. V and J calls and clone size come straight from that table; D and trimming were deduced from the DNA. The sample includes 300,000 to 400,000 clones, with more than 75% observed a single time. More than 5% of the sample comes from the top ten.

From its cysteine to its phenylalanine, the CDR3 spans 17 amino acids. CDR3 DNA only is kept here, 51 bases in frame from base 1. V and J lose 5 bases and 3 bases, and a span of 22 bases separates them. CDR1 MNHEY and CDR2 SMNVEV were looked up in the germline V gene (reference sequence). In Seattle, one collaborating source enrolled patients while the infection was active and tracked those patients longitudinally over the course of disease. Whole blood was collected in K2EDTA tubes by collaborating institutions according to the institutions' own protocols. For TCRbeta analysis, collaborator samples were shipped as frozen whole blood, as isolated PBMCs, or as DNA extracted from either sample type. About this clone itself: The antigen it binds to is not known. Base qualities are missing; no much larger clone stands one base away.

This chain is built from TRBV27 and TRBJ2-5; TRBD1 is a possible D gene, resting on 6 matching bases. This receptor was identified in a woman between 50 and 59 years old with COVID-19, enrolled during active disease. Sequencing used peripheral blood. The nucleotide sequence reads as follows: TGTGCCAGCAGTACCCCAACCGGGACAATAGATAAAGAGACCCAGTACTTC. This sequence encodes CASSTPTGTIDKETQYF.